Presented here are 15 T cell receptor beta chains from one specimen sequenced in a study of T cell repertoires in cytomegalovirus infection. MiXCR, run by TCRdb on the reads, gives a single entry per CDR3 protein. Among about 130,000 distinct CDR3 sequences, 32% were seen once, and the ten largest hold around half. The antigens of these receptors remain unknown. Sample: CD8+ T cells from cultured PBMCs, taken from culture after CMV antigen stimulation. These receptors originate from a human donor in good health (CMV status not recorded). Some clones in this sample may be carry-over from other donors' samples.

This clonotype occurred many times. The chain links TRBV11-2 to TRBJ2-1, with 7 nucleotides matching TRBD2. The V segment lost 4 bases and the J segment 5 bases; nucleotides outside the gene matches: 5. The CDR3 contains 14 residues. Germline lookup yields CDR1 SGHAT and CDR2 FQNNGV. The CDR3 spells CASSSGLPNNEQFF. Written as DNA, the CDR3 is TGTGCCAGCAGCTCGGGACTACCCAACAATGAGCAGTTCTTC.

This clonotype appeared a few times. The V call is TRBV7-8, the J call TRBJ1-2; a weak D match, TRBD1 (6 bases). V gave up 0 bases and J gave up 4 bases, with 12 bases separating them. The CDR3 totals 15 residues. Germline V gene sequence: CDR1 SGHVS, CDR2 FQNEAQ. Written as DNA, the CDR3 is TGTGCCAGCAGCTTAGCGCATCAGGGGTCCTATGGCTACACCTTC. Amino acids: CASSLAHQGSYGYTF.

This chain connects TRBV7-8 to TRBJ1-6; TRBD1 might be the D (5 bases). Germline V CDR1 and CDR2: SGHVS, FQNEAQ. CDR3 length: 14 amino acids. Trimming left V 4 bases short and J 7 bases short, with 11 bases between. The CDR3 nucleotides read TGTGCCAGCAGCTCCGTGGGGGAAAATTCACCCCTCCACTTT. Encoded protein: CASSSVGENSPLHF. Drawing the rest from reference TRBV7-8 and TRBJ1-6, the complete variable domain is GAGVSQSPRYKVAKRGQDVALRCDPISGHVSLFWYQQALGQGPEFLTYFQNEAQLDKSGLPSDRFFAERPEGSVSTLKIQRTQQEDSAVYLCASSSVGENSPLHFGNGTRLTVT.

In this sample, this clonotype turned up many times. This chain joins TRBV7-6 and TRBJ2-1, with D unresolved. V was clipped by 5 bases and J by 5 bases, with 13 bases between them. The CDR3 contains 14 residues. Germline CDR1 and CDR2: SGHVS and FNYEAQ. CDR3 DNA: TGTGCCAGCAGCAGAGAGGCAGCGAACAATGAGCAGTTCTTC. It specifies CASSREAANNEQFF.

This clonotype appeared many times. The CDR3 spells CSVEERGDYGYTF. CDR3 sequence (DNA): TGCAGCGTTGAAGAGCGGGGTGACTATGGCTACACCTTC. The chain has TRBV29-1 and TRBJ1-2; no firm D call. This CDR3 region has 13 residues. V lost 0 bases and J 3 bases, leaving 8 bases between the germline ends. Germline loops: CDR1 SQVTM, CDR2 ANQGSEA.

This chain's CDR3 is CASSLTGDTEAFF. CDR3 coding DNA: TGTGCCAGCAGTCTGACAGGGGACACTGAAGCTTTCTTT. This chain uses TRBV27 with TRBJ1-1; 8 bases agree with TRBD1. V lost 5 bases to trimming and J lost 3 bases; unmatched junction nucleotides: 2. The length of the CDR3 is 13 residues. CDR1 and CDR2 (germline): MNHEY, SMNVEV (reference sequence).

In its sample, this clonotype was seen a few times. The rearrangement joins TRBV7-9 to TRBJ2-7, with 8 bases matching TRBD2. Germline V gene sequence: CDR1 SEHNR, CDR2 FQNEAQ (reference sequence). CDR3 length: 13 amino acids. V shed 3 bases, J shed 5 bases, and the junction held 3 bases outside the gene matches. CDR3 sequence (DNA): TGTGCCAGCAGCTTTCCCGGGAGGGACGAGCAGTACTTC. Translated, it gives CASSFPGRDEQYF.

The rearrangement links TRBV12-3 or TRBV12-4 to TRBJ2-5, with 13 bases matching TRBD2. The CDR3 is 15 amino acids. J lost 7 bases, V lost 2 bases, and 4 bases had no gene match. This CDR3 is CASSLTSGGGGTQYF. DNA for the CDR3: TGTGCCAGCAGTTTAACTAGCGGGGGGGGGGGGACCCAGTACTTC.

This chain's CDR3 is CASSSSEIPETQYF. CDR3 sequence (DNA): TGTGCCAGCAGCTCCTCAGAAATTCCCGAGACCCAGTACTTC. This chain links TRBV7-7 with TRBJ2-5; D ambiguous. The CDR3 length is 14 residues. V was pared by 4 bases and J by 5 bases, with 14 bases between. Germline CDR1 reads SSHAT; CDR2 reads FNYEAQ (reference sequence).

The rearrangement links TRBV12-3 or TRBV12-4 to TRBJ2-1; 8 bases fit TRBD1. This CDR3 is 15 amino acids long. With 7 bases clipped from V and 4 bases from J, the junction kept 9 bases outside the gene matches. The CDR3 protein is CASTLGGQDYNEQFF. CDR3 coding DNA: TGTGCCAGCACCCTAGGGGGACAGGATTACAATGAGCAGTTCTTC.

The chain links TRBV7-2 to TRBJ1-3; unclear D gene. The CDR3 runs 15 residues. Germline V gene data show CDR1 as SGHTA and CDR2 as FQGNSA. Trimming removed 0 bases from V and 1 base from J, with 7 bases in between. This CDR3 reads CASSLARASGNTIYF. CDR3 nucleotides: TGTGCCAGCAGCTTAGCGAGGGCTTCTGGAAACACCATATATTTT.

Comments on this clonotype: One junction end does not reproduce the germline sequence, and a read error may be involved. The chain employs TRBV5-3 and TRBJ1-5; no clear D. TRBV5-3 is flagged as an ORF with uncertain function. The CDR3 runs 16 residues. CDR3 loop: CASSWSGRHGNQPQHF. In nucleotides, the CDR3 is TGTGCCAGCAGCTGGAGTGGGCGGCACGGCAATCAGCCCCAGCATTTT.

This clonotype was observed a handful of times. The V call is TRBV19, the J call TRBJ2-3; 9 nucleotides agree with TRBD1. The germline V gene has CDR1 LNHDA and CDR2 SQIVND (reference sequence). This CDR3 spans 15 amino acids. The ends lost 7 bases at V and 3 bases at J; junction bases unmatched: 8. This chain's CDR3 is CASTTTGGSTDTQYF. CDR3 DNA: TGTGCCAGTACGACCACAGGGGGCTCTACAGATACGCAGTATTTT. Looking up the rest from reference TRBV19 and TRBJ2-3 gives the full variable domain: DGGITQSPKYLFRKEGQNVTLSCEQNLNHDAMYWYRQDPGQGLRLIYYSQIVNDFQKGDIAEGYSVSREKKESFPLTVTSAQKNPTAFYLCASTTTGGSTDTQYFGPGTRLTVL.

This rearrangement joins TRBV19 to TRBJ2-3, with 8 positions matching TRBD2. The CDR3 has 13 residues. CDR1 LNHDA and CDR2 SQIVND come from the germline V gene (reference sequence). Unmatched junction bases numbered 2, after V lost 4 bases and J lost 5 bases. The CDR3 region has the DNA TGTGCCAGTAGTAACGGGGGGGTAGATACGCAGTATTTT. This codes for CASSNGGVDTQYF.

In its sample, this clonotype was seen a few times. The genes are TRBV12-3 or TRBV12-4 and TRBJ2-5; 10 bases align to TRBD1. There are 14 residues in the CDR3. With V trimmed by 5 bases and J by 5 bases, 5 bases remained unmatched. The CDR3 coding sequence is TGTGCCAGCAGTATCGGGACAGGGGAGGAGACCCAGTACTTC. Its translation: CASSIGTGEETQYF.